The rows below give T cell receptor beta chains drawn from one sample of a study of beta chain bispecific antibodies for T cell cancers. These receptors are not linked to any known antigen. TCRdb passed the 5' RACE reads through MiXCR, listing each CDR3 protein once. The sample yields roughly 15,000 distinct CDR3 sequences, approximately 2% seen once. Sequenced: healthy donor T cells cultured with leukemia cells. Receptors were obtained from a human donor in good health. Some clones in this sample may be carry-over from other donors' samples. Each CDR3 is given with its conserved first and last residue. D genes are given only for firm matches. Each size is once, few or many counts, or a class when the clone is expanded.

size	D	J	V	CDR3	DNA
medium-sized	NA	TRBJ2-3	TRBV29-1	CSAVGTSNTDTQYF	TGCAGCGCTGTAGGGACAAGTAACACAGATACGCAGTATTTT
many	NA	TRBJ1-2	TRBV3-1	CASSQGEYGGGYTF	TGTGCCAGCAGCCAAGGCGAATACGGCGGCGGCTACACCTTC
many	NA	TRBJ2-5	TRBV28	CASSLTGSETQYF	TGTGCCAGCAGTTTGACAGGCTCAGAGACCCAGTACTTC
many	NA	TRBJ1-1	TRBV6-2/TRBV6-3	CASSLRGAASTEAFF	TGTGCCAGCAGCCTTCGGGGGGCCGCGTCCACTGAAGCTTTCTTT
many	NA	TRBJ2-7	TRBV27	CASSLSGGGLYEQYF	TGTGCCAGCAGTTTAAGCGGAGGGGGACTATACGAGCAGTACTTC
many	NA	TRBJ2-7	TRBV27	CASSDRGTYEQYF	TGTGCCAGCAGCGACCGGGGTACTTACGAGCAGTACTTC
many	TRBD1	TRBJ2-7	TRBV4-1	CASSQITGDRDEQYF	TGCGCCAGCAGCCAAATAACAGGGGATCGGGACGAGCAGTACTTC
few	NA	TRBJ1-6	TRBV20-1	CSARDWALSPGLYNSPLHF	TGCAGTGCTAGAGATTGGGCCTTGTCACCTGGCCTTTATAATTCACCCCTCCACTTT
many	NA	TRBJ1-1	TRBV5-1	CASSLEGTEAFF	TGCGCCAGCAGCTTGGAGGGGACTGAAGCTTTCTTT
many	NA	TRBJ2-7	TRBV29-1	CSVEGGEQGTYEQYF	TGCAGCGTTGAGGGGGGGGAACAGGGCACCTACGAGCAGTACTTC
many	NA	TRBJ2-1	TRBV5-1	CASSLVSWDYNEQFF	TGCGCCAGCAGCTTGGTGTCTTGGGACTACAATGAGCAGTTCTTC
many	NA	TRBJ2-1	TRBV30	CAWVGGPYNEQFF	TGTGCCTGGGTCGGGGGGCCTTACAATGAGCAGTTCTTC
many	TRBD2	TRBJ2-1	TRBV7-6	CASSLYGGSANEQFF	TGTGCCAGCAGCTTATACGGGGGGAGCGCCAATGAGCAGTTCTTC
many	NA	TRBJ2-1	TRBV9	CASSVEISSGDEQFF	TGTGCCAGCAGCGTCGAGATATCCTCAGGCGATGAGCAGTTCTTC
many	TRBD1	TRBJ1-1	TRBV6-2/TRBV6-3	CASTDREFTEAFF	TGTGCCTCCACAGACAGGGAATTTACTGAAGCTTTCTTT
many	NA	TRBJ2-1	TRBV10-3	CAISPSDPGARHNEQFF	TGTGCCATCAGTCCCTCAGACCCGGGGGCGCGTCACAATGAGCAGTTCTTC
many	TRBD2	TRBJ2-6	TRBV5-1	CASSRTSGGSGANVLTF	TGCGCCAGCAGCCGGACTAGCGGGGGGTCTGGGGCCAACGTCCTGACTTTC
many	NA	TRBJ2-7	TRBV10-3	CAITSSTGIHEQYF	TGTGCCATCACGAGTTCTACCGGGATCCACGAGCAGTACTTC